What follows are 8 T cell receptor beta chains derived from one specimen sequenced in a study of regulatory T cells in long-lasting Graves disease. Time point: newly diagnosed GD, antithyroid drugs for less than 3 months. Making the TCR library involved RNA that had been extracted from PBMCs. Arm-PCR of CDR3 regions and iRepertoire HTBI primers were used to build TCR beta libraries. TCRdb reanalysed the multiplex PCR reads using MiXCR and keeps one entry per CDR3 protein. Among 400,000 to 450,000 distinct CDR3 sequences listed, about 15% were seen once. The sample also formed part of further work on T cells in Graves' hyperthyroidism and ophthalmopathy.

Source: peripheral blood mononuclear cells (PBMCs), taken at new diagnosis, from a patient treated with antithyroid drugs. Every receptor here comes from a woman aged 30 to 39 with Graves disease.

The chain links TRBV20-1 to TRBJ1-5, with D hard to call. From germline, CDR1 is DFQATT and CDR2 SNEGSKA (reference sequence). V lost 6 bases and J lost 1, with 13 bases in between. There are 14 residues in the CDR3. The CDR3 reads CSATIWRSNQPQHF. CDR3 DNA: TGCAGTGCAACGATCTGGAGGAGCAATCAGCCCCAGCATTTT.

This clonotype was recorded at least ten times. The V call is TRBV5-6, the J call TRBJ2-7; D might be TRBD1 (6 bases). The CDR3 is 13 amino acids. CDR1 SGHDT and CDR2 YYEEEE come from the germline V gene. V was pared by 3 bases and J by 3 bases, with 10 bases between. The CDR3 DNA is TGTGCCAGCAGCTCCTGGGACATCTACGAGCAGTACTTC. Its translation is CASSSWDIYEQYF.

This clonotype was observed a few times. This chain joins TRBV24-1 and TRBJ1-2; TRBD1 might be the D (6 bases). CDR3 length: 13 residues. Per the germline V gene, CDR1 is KGHDR and CDR2 is SFDVKD. Trimming pared 1 base from V and 5 bases from J, leaving 7 bases between. CDR3 DNA sequence: TGTGCCACCAGTGATTTAGGACAGTATGGCTACACCTTC. Translated: CATSDLGQYGYTF.

The chain combines TRBV28 with TRBJ2-1; TRBD2 might be the D (6 bases). Germline V gives CDR1 MDHEN, CDR2 SYDVKM. This CDR3 is 16 amino acids long. With 1 base removed from V and 6 bases from J, the gap between germline ends came to 16 bases. DNA of the CDR3: TGTGCCAGCAGTTTATTGCGGGGCTTTGAGGTCAATGAGCAGTTCTTC. Protein product: CASSLLRGFEVNEQFF. The full variable domain, in which reference TRBV28 and TRBJ2-1 provide the parts outside the CDR3, is DVKVTQSSRYLVKRTGEKVFLECVQDMDHENMFWYRQDPGLGLRLIYFSYDVKMKEKGDIPEGYSVSREKKERFSLILESASTNQTSMYLCASSLLRGFEVNEQFFGPGTRLTVL.

This clonotype appeared many times. The chain uses TRBV6-1 and TRBJ2-2; 13 positions match TRBD2. The J segment lost 7 bases and the V segment lost 6 bases, leaving 5 bases of the junction unmatched. There are 15 residues in the CDR3. Germline loops: CDR1 MNHNS, CDR2 SASEGT. In DNA, the CDR3 is TGTGCCAGCAGGACTAGCGGGAGGACTGTCGGGGAGCTGTTTTTT. Translating gives CASRTSGRTVGELFF.

This clonotype came up many times. As DNA, the CDR3 is TGTGCCACCAGTGATTTGACGGGAGGTACCACAGATACGCAGTATTTT. As protein: CATSDLTGGTTDTQYF. The rearrangement links TRBV24-1 to TRBJ2-3; TRBD2 agrees at 7 bases. Germline CDR1 KGHDR, CDR2 SFDVKD. V lost 0 bases and J lost 2; bases outside the gene matches: 4. This CDR3 is 16 amino acids long.

The chain has TRBV5-1 and TRBJ2-7; no clear D. The CDR3 length is 14 residues. V lost 1 base to trimming and J lost 0 bases, with 8 bases between them. The V gene's germline CDR1 is SGHRS and CDR2 YFSETQ. CDR3 in DNA: TGCGCCAGCAGCTTGCACTATCCCTCCTACGAGCAGTACTTC. Translated: CASSLHYPSYEQYF.

This clonotype was picked up a small number of times. CDR3 protein: CASSGGGLDIQYF. CDR3 sequence (DNA): TGTGCCAGCAGCGGAGGGGGGTTGGACATTCAGTACTTC. The chain is built from TRBV9 and TRBJ2-4; D is tentatively TRBD1 or TRBD2 (6 bases each). Between the trimmed V and J ends, which lost 3 bases and 8 bases, there was a span of 12 bases. Germline loops: CDR1 SGDLS, CDR2 YYNGEE. This CDR3 has 13 residues.